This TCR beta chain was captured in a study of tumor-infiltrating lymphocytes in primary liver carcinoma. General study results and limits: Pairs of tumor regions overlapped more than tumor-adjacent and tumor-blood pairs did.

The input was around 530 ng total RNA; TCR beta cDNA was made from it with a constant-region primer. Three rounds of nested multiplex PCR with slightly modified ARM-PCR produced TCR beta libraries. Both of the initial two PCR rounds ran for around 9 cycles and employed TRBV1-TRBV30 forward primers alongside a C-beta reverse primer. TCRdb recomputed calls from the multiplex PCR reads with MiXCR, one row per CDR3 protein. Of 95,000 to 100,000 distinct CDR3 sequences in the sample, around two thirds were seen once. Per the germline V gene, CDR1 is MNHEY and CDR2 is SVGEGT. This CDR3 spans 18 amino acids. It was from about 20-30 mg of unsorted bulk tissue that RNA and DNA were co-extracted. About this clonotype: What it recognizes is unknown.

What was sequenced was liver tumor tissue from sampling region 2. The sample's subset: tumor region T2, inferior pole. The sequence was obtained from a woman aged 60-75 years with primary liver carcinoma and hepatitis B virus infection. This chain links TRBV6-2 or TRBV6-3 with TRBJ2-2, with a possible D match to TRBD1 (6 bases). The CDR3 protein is CAGSYSSFRTDNTGELFF. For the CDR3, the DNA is TGTGCAGGCAGTTACTCGAGTTTTCGGACAGATAACACCGGGGAGCTGTTTTTT.